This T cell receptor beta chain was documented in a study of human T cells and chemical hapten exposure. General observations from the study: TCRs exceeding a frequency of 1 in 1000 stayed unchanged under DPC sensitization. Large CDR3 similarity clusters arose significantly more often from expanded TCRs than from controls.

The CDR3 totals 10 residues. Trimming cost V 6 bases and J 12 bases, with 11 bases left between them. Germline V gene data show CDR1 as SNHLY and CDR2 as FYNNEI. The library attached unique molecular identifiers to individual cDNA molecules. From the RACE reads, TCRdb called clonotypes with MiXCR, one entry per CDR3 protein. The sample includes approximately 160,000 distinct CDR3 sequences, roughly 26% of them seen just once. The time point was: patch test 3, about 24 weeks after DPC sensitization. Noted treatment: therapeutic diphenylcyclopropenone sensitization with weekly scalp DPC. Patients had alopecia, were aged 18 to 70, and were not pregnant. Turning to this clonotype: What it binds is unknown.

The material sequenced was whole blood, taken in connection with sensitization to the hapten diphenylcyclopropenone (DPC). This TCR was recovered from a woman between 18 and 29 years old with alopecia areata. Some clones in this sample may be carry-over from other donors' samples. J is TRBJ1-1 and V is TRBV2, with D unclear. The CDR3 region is CASRAGFPFF. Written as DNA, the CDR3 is TGTGCCAGCAGGGCAGGATTTCCTTTCTTT.